This T cell receptor beta chain was identified during a study of CD4 T cells in relation to SARS-CoV-2 and coronaviruses. Before the COVID-19 pandemic, during about 2011-2019, CD4+ T cells were taken from unexposed donors. Isolation of CD4+ T cells took place after about 9 days in culture. PBMCs were plated at fewer than 2.5 million per well in IL-2-containing medium. Repertoires were generated with immunoSEQ multiplex PCR, while TCRdb's copy carries only in-frame clones and drops some. The table records about 22,000 clones, around three quarters of them present only once. The V end lost 3 bases, the J end lost 1 base, and 13 bases lay between the germline ends. Germline CDR1 MNHEY, CDR2 SMNVEV (reference sequence). This CDR3 is 15 amino acids long. Regarding this clone: The antigen is not known.

V and J are TRBV27 and TRBJ2-7; tentatively, D is TRBD2 (6 bases). The receptor was isolated from a human donor in good health. The sample consisted of CD4+ T cells from PBMCs, cultured in vitro. CDR3 DNA: TGTGCCAGCAGTTTCTTTCGGGAGTCGTCCTACGAGCAGTACTTC. It translates to CASSFFRESSYEQYF.